This T cell receptor beta chain was sequenced during a study of beta chain features in type 1 diabetes listed by TCRdb under 2018. In terms of the full investigation: Mean age, gender distribution, total cell number and subset yield were not different between patients and healthy donors. A total of some 100,000,000 sorted cells were examined across all samples, and a strong correlation was observed between cell number per subset and RNA yield. The study compared TCRB repertoires of sorted circulating CD4+ T cell subsets between recently diagnosed type 1 diabetes patients and matched healthy donors. Regulatory and stem cell-like memory subsets were isolated from only 8 patients and roughly 8 healthy donors, whereas naive and central memory subsets came from all 30 or so donors. General study outcomes and caveats: At VDJ recombination sites, type 1 diabetes patients had fewer insertions and more deleted nucleotides, which implies abnormalities in thymic rearrangement. PCR might favor shorter templates, but patient and control samples were amplified and corrected together, so any skew would affect both groups equally. Naive, central memory and regulatory TCRB repertoires appeared to be more alike among patients than among healthy donors. In all four CD4+ subsets, TCRB CDR3 length was moderately but significantly shorter in type 1 diabetes patients. Because cDNA rather than genomic DNA was sequenced, highly expressing activated cells could have been over-represented, although no difference in activation and CD3 levels was found between groups. Because the HLA sub-analyses included only small numbers of individuals, any influence of HLA type on TCRB rearrangement was left unresolved.

This clone was seen a handful of times. The clone's antigen remains unknown. Per-base quality was not reported, and no clone a single base away is much larger than it. Each donor gave one peripheral blood draw, averaging approximately 110 mL, which was collected into heparinised tubes. A BD FACSAria II and a panel including CD45RO, CCR7, CD25, CD127, CD95 and CD27 were used to sort naive, central memory, regulatory and stem cell-like memory CD4+ T cells. All sorted populations exceeded 95% purity. PBMCs were isolated immediately by Lymphoprep density gradient centrifugation and stained directly without culture. Samples were stained and sorted in pairs, with one healthy donor and one patient per experiment, so that batch effects were minimized. CDR1 is given as SQVTM and CDR2 as ANQGSEA, both from the germline V gene. V is cut by 4 bases and J by 5 bases, and the space between the germline ends is 26 bases. Its CDR3 holds 17 amino acids, cysteine through phenylalanine. The sequence is cut down to CDR3 DNA, 51 bases in frame from base 1.

The entire amount of isolated RNA was reverse transcribed using the High Capacity cDNA Reverse Transcription Kit, so the sequenced TCRB transcripts were expressed ones. Deep immunoSEQ sequencing was applied to naive, central memory and regulatory T cell samples, giving an average of approximately 4 million total reads per sample. After sorted cells were lysed in RLT buffer, RNA was extracted with DNase-treated RNeasy Micro or Mini kits, with the choice depending on cell number. To prevent cross-contamination, every cell subset was processed on its own, while patient and healthy donor samples were processed together. TCRB sequences were amplified from cDNA with the immunoSEQ multiplex PCR, producing 87-bp fragments spanning the CDR3 region. Sequencing of the amplicons was done on the Illumina HiSeq platform. In the source study's methods: Synthetic template baselines were used to correct PCR bias computationally, reads within Hamming distance 2 were collapsed together, and singletons that could not be merged were discarded. Reads were aligned to IMGT to assign V, D and J genes, CDR3 length, and insertions or deletions at six rearrangement sites. Within each subset, clonotype counts were normalized to sorted cell number, and only after that were true diversity and Gini coefficients computed with the tcR R package. Repertoire sharing was quantified using the overlap coefficient calculated on TCRB nucleotide sequences. Out-of-frame TCRB sequences from naive cells were analyzed to stand in for the pre-selection repertoire. Sourced from immuneACCESS, this table was stored by TCRdb with only in-frame sequences that have V and J called. A share of the clones is absent; for the studies checked, an unresolved V gene accounts for under half, and the remainder has no known explanation. V and J calls and clone size are given by that table; D and trimming were obtained from the DNA. This sample lists around 340,000 clones; 15% to 20% were detected once. The top ten clonotypes cover 0.044% of the sample.

This clonotype originated in a woman aged 18-29 years in good health. Sequencing was performed on naive CD4+ T cells from blood. What the cell subset or site label conveys for this sample: true naive CD4+ T cells. This receptor chain uses TRBV29-1 and TRBJ1-2; perhaps TRBD1 is the D gene, with 6 bases matching. The CDR3 region reads CSVGPGIYRDAGYGYTF. The DNA reads as follows: TGCAGCGTTGGCCCTGGAATATACAGGGACGCTGGGTATGGCTACACCTTC.